The 27 T cell receptor beta chains given below trace back to one sample, sequenced in a study of T cells in Graves' hyperthyroidism and ophthalmopathy. TCR beta CDR3 sequences were amplified from RNA transcripts. HTBI primers were the set used in a first-round RT-PCR of the TCR CDR3. TCRdb reanalysed the multiplex PCR reads using MiXCR and keeps one entry per CDR3 protein. The top ten clones hold approximately 8.7% of a sample with about 840,000 distinct CDR3 sequences, roughly 40% of them seen once. The sequencing input was blood. The receptors here all came from a man aged 18 to 29 with Graves' hyperthyroidism.

As to this clonotype: A read error may account for a junction end that differs from germline. The chain uses TRBV10-3 and TRBJ1-1; possible D gene TRBD1, 6 bases. From germline, CDR1 is ENHRY and CDR2 SYGVKD. The CDR3 consists of 11 residues. DNA for the CDR3: TGTGCCAGCAGTGGAGGGACACCCGCTTTCTTT. Protein sequence: CASSGGTPAFF.

This clonotype was seen more than once but under ten times. The chain couples TRBV5-1 to TRBJ2-7; a weak D match, TRBD2 (6 bases). Trimming shortened V by 4 bases and J by 3 bases, and 20 bases separated the two germline ends. Germline V CDR1 and CDR2: SGHRS, YFSETQ. The CDR3 loop spans 16 amino acids. The CDR3 nucleotides read TGCGCCAGCAGCCCGGGGGTTGGTCTTCGGAACTACGAGCAGTACTTC. Protein product: CASSPGVGLRNYEQYF.

Regarding this clonotype: A junction end diverges from the germline sequence, so it may reflect a read error. The chain has TRBV7-9 and TRBJ1-6, with D maybe TRBD1 (5 bases). This CDR3 is 18 amino acids long. The germline CDR1 and CDR2 sequences are SEHNR and FQNEAQ (reference sequence). The CDR3 spells CASSPREGRMSYNSPLHF. DNA of the CDR3: TGCGCCAGCAGCCCCCGGGAGGGGAGAATGTCCTATAATTCACCCCTCCACTTT.

J is TRBJ1-1 and V is TRBV12-3 or TRBV12-4, with no clear D. V was clipped by 5 bases and J by 3 bases, with 16 bases between them. The CDR3 is made up of 15 amino acids. In nucleotides, the CDR3 is TGTGCCAGCAGTCGGGCCTCGGGAGGTTACACTGAAGCTTTCTTT. Its translation is CASSRASGGYTEAFF.

As for this clonotype: A much larger clone sits a single nucleotide away, making a read error possible. The chain couples TRBV7-2 to TRBJ2-7; no firm D call. The CDR3 length is 15 residues. Per the germline V gene, CDR1 is SGHTA and CDR2 is FQGNSA. The CDR3 loop is CASSLAGRPPYERYF. The CDR3 DNA is TGTGCCAGCAGCTTAGCGGGAAGGCCCCCCTACGAGCGGTACTTC.

The chain is built from TRBV20-1 and TRBJ1-1; a weak D match, TRBD1 (6 bases). Germline V CDR1 and CDR2: DFQATT, SNEGSKA (reference sequence). This CDR3 has 15 residues. CDR3 DNA: TGCAGCGCAGACCAGGGGATGGGGCCGAGCACTGAAGCTTTCTTT. It specifies CSADQGMGPSTEAFF.

V is TRBV5-1 and J is TRBJ2-6, with D tentatively TRBD1 (6 bases). The ends were cut back, 3 bases at V and 2 bases at J, with 6 bases in the middle. The V gene's germline CDR1 is SGHRS and CDR2 YFSETQ. This CDR3 comprises 14 residues. CDR3 DNA: TGCGCCAGCAGCTGGACAGCTGGGGCCAACGTCCTGACTTTC. This gives the protein CASSWTAGANVLTF.

This clonotype appeared many times. V is TRBV19 and J is TRBJ1-5; no definite D call. Germline-derived CDR1 and CDR2 are LNHDA and SQIVND (reference sequence). The V gene lost 7 bases and the J gene lost 2 bases, with 15 bases spanning the gap. The CDR3 consists of 15 residues. This chain's CDR3 is CASNSEASGNQPQHF. The CDR3 DNA sequence: TGTGCCAGTAATTCGGAGGCCTCGGGCAATCAGCCCCAGCATTTT.

This clonotype has only a few counts. V usage is TRBV6-5 and J usage is TRBJ1-1; TRBD1 is a possible D gene (6 bases). With 2 bases removed from V and 0 bases from J, the gap between germline ends came to 16 bases. CDR3 length: 17 residues. Germline lookup yields CDR1 MNHEY and CDR2 SVGAGI. The CDR3 nucleotides are TGTGCCAGCAGTTACGGGGGCATTGGCCCTATGAACACTGAAGCTTTCTTT. Its translation is CASSYGGIGPMNTEAFF.

In its sample, this clonotype was seen many times. The genes are TRBV19 and TRBJ1-1, with D uncertain. The germline CDR1 and CDR2 sequences are LNHDA and SQIVND (reference sequence). This CDR3 region has 12 residues. V was shortened by 7 bases and J by 4 bases, with 10 bases between the two germline ends. CDR3 DNA sequence: TGTGCCAGTACGAAGGGAGGCACTGAAGCTTTCTTT. Its translation: CASTKGGTEAFF.

Worth noting for this clonotype: A much larger clone is a single base away; this may be a read error. Since the CDR3 does not end with the conserved phenylalanine or tryptophan, this likely comes from a read error. The chain couples TRBV12-3 or TRBV12-4 to TRBJ1-6; 7 bases are a match to TRBD1. The CDR3 spans 12 residues. V trimming: 6 bases; J trimming: 11 bases; junction bases outside the gene matches: 4. This CDR3 reads CASSDGTAPLHL. The DNA of the CDR3 is TGTGCCAGCAGCGACGGGACAGCACCCCTCCACCTT.

On this clonotype: This may arise from a read error, as a much more abundant clone is one base away. V and J are TRBV24-1 and TRBJ1-5; D is unclear. CDR3 length: 16 residues. Germline-derived CDR1 and CDR2 are KGHDR and SFDVKD. The CDR3 loop is CAASDDSLPPNQPQHF. CDR3 in DNA: TGTGCCGCCAGTGATGATTCCCTCCCCCCCAATCAGCCCCAGCATTTT.

This clonotype has ten or more counts. V and J are TRBV9 and TRBJ1-2; the D is unclear. Germline V gene data show CDR1 as SGDLS and CDR2 as YYNGEE. The germline V and J ends were trimmed by 3 bases and 6 bases, with 21 bases remaining between them. The CDR3 runs to 16 residues. CDR3 residues: CASSEDAGPAKNGYTF. The DNA for the CDR3 is TGTGCCAGCAGCGAGGACGCTGGCCCTGCAAAAAATGGCTACACCTTC.

V and J are TRBV12-3 or TRBV12-4 and TRBJ1-1; weak D call: TRBD1 (6 bases). The CDR3 runs to 14 residues. The ends were cut back, 6 bases at V and 4 bases at J, with 15 bases in the middle. CDR3: CASSGTGAGTEAFF. DNA of the CDR3: TGTGCCAGCAGCGGGACGGGGGCGGGCACTGAAGCTTTCTTT.

This sequence joins TRBV19 and TRBJ2-2; D not resolved. CDR1 is LNHDA, CDR2 SQIVND, per germline (reference sequence). The CDR3 is made up of 17 amino acids. Between the trimmed V and J ends, which lost 8 bases and 3 bases, there was a span of 22 bases. The chain's CDR3 is CASGSPYSFPDTGELFF. The CDR3 nucleotides are TGTGCCAGTGGTAGCCCCTACAGCTTCCCGGACACCGGGGAGCTGTTTTTT.

This clonotype was counted at least ten times. Without the conserved terminal phenylalanine or tryptophan, this CDR3 likely stems from a read error. The chain uses TRBV29-1 and TRBJ1-1, with 9 bases lining up with TRBD1. This CDR3 is 12 amino acids long. J lost 8 bases, V lost 0 bases, and 1 base had no gene match. CDR1 and CDR2 (germline): SQVTM, ANQGSEA. The chain's CDR3 is CSVEEGQGEAFL. CDR3 sequence (DNA): TGCAGCGTTGAAGAGGGACAGGGAGAAGCTTTCCTT.

This clonotype was detected many times. The CDR3 reads CASRIHREGNSPLHF. CDR3 nucleotide sequence: TGTGCCAGCAGGATTCACAGGGAGGGTAATTCACCCCTCCACTTT. The chain joins TRBV27 to TRBJ1-6, with D possibly TRBD1 on 6 matching bases. This CDR3 has 15 amino acids. Germline CDR1 MNHEY, CDR2 SMNVEV (reference sequence). Trimming pared 6 bases from V and 6 bases from J, leaving 15 bases between.

The chain combines TRBV20-1 with TRBJ2-7; 13 bases map to TRBD2. The germline gives CDR1 DFQATT, CDR2 SNEGSKA (reference sequence). The CDR3 contains 14 residues. Trimming removed 5 bases from V and 5 bases from J; junction bases left unmatched: 6. Here the CDR3 reads CSAATSGRVHEQYF. CDR3 bases: TGCAGTGCTGCCACTAGCGGGAGGGTCCACGAGCAGTACTTC.

This clonotype was counted ten times or more. One end of the junction is discordant with germline, which a read error may explain. The chain couples TRBV10-3 to TRBJ1-5; no definite D call. The V gene's germline CDR1 is ENHRY and CDR2 SYGVKD. CDR3 length: 12 residues. DNA for the CDR3: TGTGCCAGCAGTGATCTGAAACAGCCCCAGCATTTT. Translated: CASSDLKQPQHF.

With regard to this clonotype: A read error may account for a junction end that differs from germline. V is TRBV20-1 and J is TRBJ1-6; 8 nucleotides agree with TRBD1. CDR3 length equals 14 residues. Germline-derived CDR1 and CDR2 are DFQATT and SNEGSKA (reference sequence). CDR3 region: CSARQGAGNSPLRF. CDR3 bases: TGCAGTGCTAGACAGGGGGCGGGTAATTCACCCCTCCGCTTT.

This clonotype has ten or more counts. The V and J genes are TRBV20-1 and TRBJ1-5; D gene uncertain. Germline-derived CDR1 and CDR2 are DFQATT and SNEGSKA (reference sequence). The CDR3 is made up of 14 amino acids. The V end was cut by 3 bases, the J end by 2 bases, with 11 bases between. The CDR3 spells CSASNELGNQPQHF. For the CDR3, the DNA is TGCAGTGCTAGTAACGAGTTGGGCAATCAGCCCCAGCATTTT.

The chain is built from TRBV15 and TRBJ1-4; TRBD1 might be the D (6 bases). V was shortened by 3 bases and J by 7 bases, with 15 bases between the two germline ends. Looked up from germline, CDR1 is LNHNV and CDR2 is YYDKDF (reference sequence). The CDR3 consists of 15 residues. CDR3 in DNA: TGTGCCACCAGCAGTGATGCAGGGGAGGTTGAAAAACTGTTTTTT. Residues: CATSSDAGEVEKLFF.

This clonotype was counted a few times. J is TRBJ2-3 and V is TRBV7-8; D ambiguous. The germline gives CDR1 SGHVS, CDR2 FQNEAQ. The CDR3 length is 13 residues. V dropped 0 bases and J dropped 5 bases, with 6 bases sitting between them. DNA of the CDR3: TGTGCCAGCAGCTTAGCGCTAGGAGATACGCAGTATTTT. It specifies CASSLALGDTQYF. The complete variable domain, with remaining parts taken from reference TRBV7-8 and TRBJ2-3, reads GAGVSQSPRYKVAKRGQDVALRCDPISGHVSLFWYQQALGQGPEFLTYFQNEAQLDKSGLPSDRFFAERPEGSVSTLKIQRTQQEDSAVYLCASSLALGDTQYFGPGTRLTVL.

This clonotype showed up just a few times. A much larger clone lies a single base off, so this may be a read error. The chain has TRBV2 and TRBJ1-1; D is uncertain. CDR1 and CDR2 from the germline V gene are SNHLY and FYNNEI. The CDR3 consists of 12 residues. Trimming pared 6 bases from V and 11 bases from J, leaving 16 bases between. This CDR3 is CASRGIGRIAFF. CDR3 sequence (DNA): TGTGCCAGCAGAGGCATAGGGCGGATCGCTTTCTTT.

This CDR3 reads CASSALAGVPTDTQYF. The CDR3 DNA reads as TGTGCCAGCAGCGCCCTAGCGGGAGTCCCCACAGATACGCAGTATTTT. The chain has TRBV7-9 and TRBJ2-3, with 10 positions matching TRBD2. The germline V gene encodes CDR1 SEHNR and CDR2 FQNEAQ (reference sequence). The CDR3 contains 16 residues. V was pared by 5 bases and J by 2 bases, with 7 bases of the junction left unmatched.

The chain employs TRBV29-1 and TRBJ2-2; D is ambiguous. Germline V CDR1 and CDR2: SQVTM, ANQGSEA. There are 11 residues in the CDR3. V lost 5 bases, J lost 3 bases, and 4 bases lay in between. Here the CDR3 reads CSVYDTGELFF. The CDR3 DNA sequence: TGCAGCGTTTATGACACCGGGGAGCTGTTTTTT.

The chain employs TRBV5-1 and TRBJ2-7; TRBD1 matches 8 bases. The CDR3 runs 15 residues. The germline V gene encodes CDR1 SGHRS and CDR2 YFSETQ. V was clipped by 5 bases and J by 0 bases; unmatched bases: 7. CDR3 DNA sequence: TGCGCCAGCAGTCGGACAGGGTCAAGCTCCTACGAGCAGTACTTC. It translates to CASSRTGSSSYEQYF. The variable domain in full, with the rest retrieved from reference TRBV5-1 and TRBJ2-7, is KAGVTQTPRYLIKTRGQQVTLSCSPISGHRSVSWYQQTPGQGLQFLFEYFSETQRNKGNFPGRFSGRQFSNSRSEMNVSTLELGDSALYLCASSRTGSSSYEQYFGPGTRLTVT.